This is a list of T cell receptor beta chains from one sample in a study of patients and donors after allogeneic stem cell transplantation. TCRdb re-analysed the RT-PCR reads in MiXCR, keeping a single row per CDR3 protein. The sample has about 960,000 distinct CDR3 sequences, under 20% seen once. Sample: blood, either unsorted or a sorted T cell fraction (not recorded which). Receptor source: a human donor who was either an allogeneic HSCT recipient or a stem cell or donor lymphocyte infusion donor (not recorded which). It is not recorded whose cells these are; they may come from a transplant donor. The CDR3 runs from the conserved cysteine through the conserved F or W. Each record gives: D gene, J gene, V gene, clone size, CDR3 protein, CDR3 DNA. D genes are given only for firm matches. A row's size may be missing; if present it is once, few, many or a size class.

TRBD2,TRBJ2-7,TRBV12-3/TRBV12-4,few,CASSLESLAGATYEQYF,TGTGCCAGCAGTTTAGAGAGTCTAGCGGGAGCCACCTACGAGCAGTACTTC
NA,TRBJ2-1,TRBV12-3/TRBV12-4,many,CASSPGSYLQFF,TGTGCCAGCAGCCCTGGGTCATACCTACAGTTCTTC
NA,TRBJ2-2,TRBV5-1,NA,CASRRERPNTGELFF,TGCGCCAGCAGAAGGGAGCGTCCGAACACCGGGGAGCTGTTTTTT
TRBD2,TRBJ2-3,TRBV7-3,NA,CASSLGTIADTQYF,TGTGCCAGCAGCCTAGGGACTATCGCAGATACGCAGTATTTT
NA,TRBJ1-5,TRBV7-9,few,CASSPAYSNQPQHF,TGTGCCAGCAGTCCGGCCTATAGCAATCAGCCCCAGCATTTT
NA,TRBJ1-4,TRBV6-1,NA,CASRRDAATNEKLFF,TGTGCCAGCAGGAGGGACGCTGCAACTAATGAAAAACTGTTTTTT
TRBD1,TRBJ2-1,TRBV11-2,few,CASRKYRDSYNEQFF,TGTGCCAGCAGAAAATATCGGGACAGCTACAATGAGCAGTTCTTC
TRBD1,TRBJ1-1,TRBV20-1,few,CSAGTGAGLGTEAFF,TGCAGTGCTGGGACAGGGGCAGGTCTGGGCACTGAAGCTTTCTTT
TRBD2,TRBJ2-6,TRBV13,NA,CASSGLAAGANVLTF,TGTGCCAGCAGCGGACTAGCGGCTGGGGCCAACGTCCTGACTTTC
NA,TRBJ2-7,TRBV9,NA,CASSTGDQRSYEQYF,TGTGCCAGCAGCACGGGGGATCAGAGGTCCTACGAGCAGTACTTC
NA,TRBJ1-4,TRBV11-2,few,CASRSTTGNEKLFF,TGTGCCAGCAGATCAACGACGGGTAATGAAAAACTGTTTTTT
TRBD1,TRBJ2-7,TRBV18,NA,CASSPPKGQGAYEQYF,TGTGCCAGCTCACCACCGAAGGGACAGGGGGCCTACGAGCAGTACTTC
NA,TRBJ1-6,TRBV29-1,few,CRKAGTYNSPLHF,TGCAGGAAAGCCGGGACGTACAATTCACCCCTCCACTTT
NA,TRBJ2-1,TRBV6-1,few,CASSRAPYNEQFF,TGTGCCAGCTCCCGAGCCCCTTACAATGAGCAGTTCTTC
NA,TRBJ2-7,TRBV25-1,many,CASSTGSSYEQYF,TGTGCCAGCAGCACAGGGAGCTCCTACGAGCAGTACTTC
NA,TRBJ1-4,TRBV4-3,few,CASSQDSRPGVYEKLFF,TGCGCCAGCAGCCAAGATTCGAGACCTGGGGTATACGAAAAACTGTTTTTT
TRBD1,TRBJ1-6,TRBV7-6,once,CASSEKQGANSPLHF,TGTGCCAGCAGCGAAAAACAGGGGGCGAATTCACCCCTCCACTTT
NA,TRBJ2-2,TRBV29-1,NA,CSVERGGRGTGELFF,TGCAGCGTGGAGCGAGGGGGAAGAGGGACCGGGGAGCTGTTTTTT
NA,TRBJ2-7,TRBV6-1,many,CASSVSRRYSEQYF,TGTGCCAGCAGTGTGTCACGGCGATATAGCGAGCAGTACTTC
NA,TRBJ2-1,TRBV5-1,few,CASSSPGTATNEQFF,TGCGCCAGCAGCTCCCCTGGGACTGCTACTAATGAGCAGTTCTTC
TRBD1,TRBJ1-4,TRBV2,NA,CASSPGRTGGREKLFF,TGTGCCAGCAGTCCGGGGCGGACAGGGGGCCGTGAAAAACTGTTTTTT
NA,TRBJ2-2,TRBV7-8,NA,CASSLVSGPITGELFF,TGTGCCAGCAGCTTAGTGTCCGGGCCAATTACCGGGGAGCTGTTTTTT
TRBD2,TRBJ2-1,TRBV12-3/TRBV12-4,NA,CASSLQTSGSPYNEQFF,TGTGCCAGCAGTTTACAGACTAGCGGGAGCCCTTACAATGAGCAGTTCTTC
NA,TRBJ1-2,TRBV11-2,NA,CASSLAGSGMDGYTF,TGTGCCAGCAGCTTAGCAGGGTCAGGGATGGATGGCTACACCTTC
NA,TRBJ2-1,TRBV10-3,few,CAISDVVSHNEQFF,TGTGCCATCAGTGATGTGGTCTCGCACAATGAGCAGTTCTTC
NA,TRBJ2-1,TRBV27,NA,CASSLMAEEDEQFF,TGTGCCAGCAGTTTAATGGCAGAGGAGGATGAGCAGTTCTTC
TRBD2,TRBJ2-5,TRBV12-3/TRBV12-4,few,CASSLGTSGGSETQYF,TGTGCCAGCAGTTTAGGGACTAGCGGGGGGTCAGAGACCCAGTACTTC
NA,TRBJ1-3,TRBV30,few,CAWQGRLRNTIYF,TGTGCCTGGCAGGGACGGTTGCGAAACACCATATATTTT
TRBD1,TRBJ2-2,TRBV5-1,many,CASSLQGAGTGELFF,TGTGCCAGCAGTTTACAGGGGGCCGGCACCGGGGAGCTGTTTTTT
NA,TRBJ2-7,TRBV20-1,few,CSARGSGSGNTYEQYF,TGCAGTGCTAGAGGCTCGGGAAGCGGAAACACCTACGAGCAGTACTTC
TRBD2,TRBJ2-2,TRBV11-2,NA,CASSGGTSRTGELFF,TGTGCCAGCAGCGGGGGGACTAGCCGGACCGGGGAGCTGTTTTTT
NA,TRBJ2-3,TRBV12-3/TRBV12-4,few,CASSFSDSLDTQYF,TGTGCCAGCAGTTTTTCTGATTCTCTGGATACGCAGTATTTT
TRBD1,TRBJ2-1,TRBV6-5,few,CASSLSPGQGNEQFF,TGTGCCAGCAGTTTGTCACCGGGACAGGGCAATGAGCAGTTCTTC
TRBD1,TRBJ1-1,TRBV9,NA,CASSGTGSETEAFF,TGTGCCAGCAGCGGGACAGGGTCAGAAACTGAAGCTTTCTTT
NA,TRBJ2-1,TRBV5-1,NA,CASGTEKGNNEQFF,TGCGCCAGCGGTACCGAAAAGGGGAACAATGAGCAGTTCTTC
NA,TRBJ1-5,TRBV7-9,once,CASSPGHSLPQHF,TGTGCCAGCAGCCCAGGGCATTCCCTGCCCCAGCATTTT
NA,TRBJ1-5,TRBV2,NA,CASSTARNQPQHF,TGTGCCAGCAGTACCGCTAGGAATCAGCCCCAGCATTTT
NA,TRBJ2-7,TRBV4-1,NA,CASSQVSTVSRQYF,TGCGCCAGCAGCCAAGTTTCAACAGTGAGTAGGCAGTACTTC
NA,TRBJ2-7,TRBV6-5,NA,CASSYPPERRSYEQYF,TGTGCCAGCAGTTACCCCCCGGAGCGCCGCTCCTACGAGCAGTACTTC
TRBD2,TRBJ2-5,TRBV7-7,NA,CASSPRLAGGPGEETQYF,TGTGCCAGCAGCCCCAGACTAGCGGGAGGGCCTGGGGAAGAGACCCAGTACTTC
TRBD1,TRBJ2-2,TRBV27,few,CASSRWDRGHTGELFF,TGTGCCAGCAGCCGATGGGATAGGGGGCACACCGGGGAGCTGTTTTTT
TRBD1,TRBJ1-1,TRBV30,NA,CAWGQGNPNTEAFF,TGTGCCTGGGGACAGGGGAACCCGAACACTGAAGCTTTCTTT
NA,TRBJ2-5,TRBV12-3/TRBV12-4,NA,CASSLGGTNQETQYF,TGTGCCAGCAGTTTAGGCGGAACCAACCAAGAGACCCAGTACTTC
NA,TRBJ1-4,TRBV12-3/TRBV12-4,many,CASSPGQPTNEKLFF,TGTGCCAGCAGTCCCGGACAGCCAACTAATGAAAAACTGTTTTTT
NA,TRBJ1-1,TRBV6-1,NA,CASSEAFLQNTEAFF,TGTGCCAGCAGTGAGGCCTTTTTACAGAACACTGAAGCTTTCTTT
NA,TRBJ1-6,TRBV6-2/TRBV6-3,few,CASTPDKGISPLHF,TGTGCCAGCACCCCCGACAAGGGGATATCACCCCTCCACTTT
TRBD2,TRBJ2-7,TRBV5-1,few,CASSPRGVGPSYEQYF,TGCGCCAGCAGCCCCCGGGGGGTAGGGCCCTCCTACGAGCAGTACTTC
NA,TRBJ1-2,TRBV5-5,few,CASSYSGQVDSYCGYTF,TGTGCCAGCAGCTATTCGGGACAAGTAGACAGTTACTGTGGCTACACCTTC
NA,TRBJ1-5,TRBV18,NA,CASSPPTGNQPQHF,TGTGCCAGCTCACCACCGACAGGCAATCAGCCCCAGCATTTT
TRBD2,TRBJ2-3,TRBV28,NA,CASSFGLATLEDTQYF,TGTGCCAGCAGTTTCGGACTAGCAACCCTTGAAGATACGCAGTATTTT
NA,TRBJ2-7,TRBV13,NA,CASSQLGGSYEQYF,TGTGCCAGCAGCCAACTTGGGGGCTCCTACGAGCAGTACTTC
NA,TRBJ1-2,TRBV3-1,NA,CASSQLYRDPYYYGYTF,TGTGCCAGCAGCCAACTATACCGGGACCCCTACTACTATGGCTACACCTTC
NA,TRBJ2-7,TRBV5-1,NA,CASSSDSGQYF,TGCGCCAGCAGCTCGGACTCGGGGCAGTACTTC
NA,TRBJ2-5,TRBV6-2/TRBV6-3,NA,CASRDLPFGTQYF,TGTGCCAGCCGGGACTTACCATTCGGGACCCAGTACTTC
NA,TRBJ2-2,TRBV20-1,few,CSALHGELFF,TGCAGTGCCTTACACGGGGAGCTGTTTTTT
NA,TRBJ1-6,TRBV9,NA,CASSVGGNYNSPLHF,TGTGCCAGCAGCGTAGGCGGCAACTATAATTCACCCCTCCACTTT
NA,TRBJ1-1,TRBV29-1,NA,CSVEGLWNTEAFF,TGCAGCGTAGAAGGACTGTGGAACACTGAAGCTTTCTTT
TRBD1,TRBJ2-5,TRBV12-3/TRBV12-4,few,CASSFTGQGAQETQYF,TGTGCCAGCAGTTTCACGGGGCAGGGGGCCCAAGAGACCCAGTACTTC
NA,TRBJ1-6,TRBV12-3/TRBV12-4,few,CASSPSEGRHNSPLHF,TGTGCCAGCAGTCCTTCAGAGGGCAGGCATAATTCACCCCTCCACTTT
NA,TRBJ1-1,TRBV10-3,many,CAVGYSGTEAFF,TGTGCCGTGGGATATTCGGGCACTGAAGCTTTCTTT